One sample yielded the 18 T cell receptor beta chains listed below, sequenced in a study of T cell clonality in common variable immunodeficiency. Libraries were prepared by immunoSEQ multiplex PCR; TCRdb keeps only in-frame clonotypes and omits some of them. The repertoire has over 30,000 clones, none seen only once; the ten largest take 3.5% to 4%. The sample consisted of peripheral blood mononuclear cells. The receptor source for this set is a person between 18 and 69 years old in good health.

This clone was observed at least ten times. The germline gene is not matched at one end of the junction; a read error may be the cause. From the germline J gene comes the end of the CDR3, since the read stops 3 residues before it. The chain joins TRBV4-2 to TRBJ1-2, with D perhaps matching TRBD1 (6 bases). The germline CDR1 and CDR2 sequences are LGHNA and YNFKEQ. CDR3 length: 14 residues. CDR3 sequence reads: CASSLTNRVLGYTF. The CDR3 bases that were read are TGCGCCAGCAGCCTCACTAACAGGGTACTTGGC.

This clone was counted ten times or more. The read finishes 3 residues shy of the CDR3 end, and the germline J gene is used to complete it. The genes are TRBV19 and TRBJ2-7, with 7 positions matching TRBD1. CDR3 length: 14 residues. Germline V gene sequence: CDR1 LNHDA, CDR2 SQIVND (reference sequence). With V trimmed by 4 bases and J by 5 bases, 8 bases remained unmatched. Partial CDR3 DNA: TGTGCCAGTAGTAGCGACAGGGAGACTCACGAG. Translation gives CASSSDRETHE. The CDR3 reads in full as CASSSDRETHEQYF.

This clone was recorded many times. The CDR3 DNA, read in part, is TGTGCCAGCAGCCTAGATAAGCCCTCGGACAGCTCATTCGGGGGC. Residues: CASSLDKPSDSSFGG. The CDR3 as a whole reads CASSLDKPSDSSFGGYTF. The chain combines TRBV4-2 with TRBJ1-2, with TRBD1 as a possible D gene (6 bases). The CDR3 end falls 3 residues outside the read, so it is completed with the germline J gene. Germline lookup yields CDR1 LGHNA and CDR2 YNFKEQ. The CDR3 runs to 18 residues.

At least ten counts were recorded for this clone. The CDR3 extends 3 residues past the end of the read, so its final part is completed from the germline J gene. V is TRBV19 and J is TRBJ1-5, with D perhaps TRBD1 (5 bases). Germline assignment: CDR1 LNHDA and CDR2 SQIVND (reference sequence). The CDR3 runs 14 residues. The V gene lost 6 bases and the J gene lost 5 bases, with 14 bases spanning the gap. CDR3 DNA (partial): TGTGCCAGTAGCCCTCTTGACAGCGATCAGCCC. Translating gives CASSPLDSDQP. The full CDR3 sequence reads CASSPLDSDQPQHF.

This clone was detected many times. The read finishes 3 residues shy of the CDR3 end, and the germline J gene is used to complete it. V usage is TRBV20-1 and J usage is TRBJ2-7, with D possibly TRBD1 on 9 matching bases. Trimming took 1 base from V and 3 from J, leaving 25 bases between them. Looked up from germline, CDR1 is DFQATT and CDR2 is SNEGSKA (reference sequence). The CDR3 loop spans 18 amino acids. The part of the CDR3 DNA that was read is TGCAGTGCTAGAGTAGAGAGTAGCGGGACAGGGAGGATCTACGAG. Translating it yields CSARVESSGTGRIYE. In full, the CDR3 reads CSARVESSGTGRIYEQYF.

Many counts were recorded for this clone. The read is 3 residues too short to cover the CDR3 end, so that end is filled in from the germline J gene. The chain uses TRBV5-1 and TRBJ1-3, with D possibly matching TRBD1 (5 bases). Per the germline V gene, CDR1 is SGHRS and CDR2 is YFSETQ. The germline V and J ends were trimmed by 5 bases and 1 base, with 16 bases remaining between them. The CDR3 runs to 16 residues. Here the CDR3 reads CASSGGGDSSGNTIYF. Partial CDR3 DNA: TGCGCCAGCAGTGGCGGGGGGGACTCTTCTGGAAACACC.

With respect to this clone: The DNA ends 3 residues before the CDR3 does, and the rest of the CDR3 is filled in from the germline J gene. The V gene is TRBV11-1, the J gene TRBJ1-1; D might be TRBD1 (5 bases). Per the germline V gene, CDR1 is SGHAT and CDR2 is FQDESV (reference sequence). The V end was cut by 5 bases, the J end by 7 bases, with 20 bases between. The CDR3 covers 15 residues. The CDR3 is CASSTTVRGGREAFF. Incomplete CDR3 DNA: TGTGCCAGCAGCACGACCGTCCGGGGGGGACGTGAA.

CDR3 DNA (partial): TGTGCCAGTAGTTTCGGGGTCACCACCCGCTCTAACTATGGT. Its protein is CASSFGVTTRSNYG. The whole CDR3 sequence reads CASSFGVTTRSNYGQYF. V gene TRBV19 combines with J gene TRBJ2-4, with D maybe TRBD2 (5 bases). Read sequence stops 3 residues before the CDR3 end, and the germline J gene provides the missing end. This CDR3 is built from 17 residues. In germline, CDR1 is LNHDA, CDR2 SQIVND (reference sequence).

This clone occurred many times. Coverage ceases 3 residues before the CDR3 finishes, and the germline J gene fills in the end. V is TRBV20-1 and J is TRBJ2-5, with 12 bases that match TRBD2. The CDR3 contains 14 residues. V dropped 5 bases and J dropped 0; count of bases not matched to a gene: 1. Per germline, CDR1 DFQATT and CDR2 SNEGSKA (reference sequence). CDR3: CSALAGGYQETQYF. The CDR3 bases that were read are TGCAGTGCTCTAGCGGGAGGGTACCAAGAGACC.

This clone was detected ten times or more. The missing CDR3 end, 3 residues past where the read stops, is filled in from the germline J gene. The rearrangement joins TRBV9 to TRBJ2-3; possible D gene TRBD1, 6 bases. The germline CDR1 and CDR2 sequences are SGDLS and YYNGEE. The CDR3 is 14 residues long. With 0 bases removed from V and 4 bases from J, the gap between germline ends came to 9 bases. CDR3 DNA, as far as it was read: TGTGCCAGCAGCGTAGGACAGGCCGCAGATACG. Protein: CASSVGQAADT. The full-length CDR3 reads as CASSVGQAADTQYF.

This clone occurred many times. CDR3 protein: CASSTVGGTGELFF. Partial CDR3 DNA: TGTGCCAGCAGCACAGTAGGTGGGACCGGGGAG. The rearrangement joins TRBV7-9 to TRBJ2-2; D not resolved. From the germline J gene comes the end of the CDR3, since the read stops 3 residues before it. The CDR3 is made up of 14 amino acids. Trimming left V 5 bases short and J 5 bases short, with 12 bases between. Looked up from germline, CDR1 is SEHNR and CDR2 is FQNEAQ (reference sequence).

This clone was recorded at least ten times. With the read ending 3 residues before the CDR3 end, the germline J gene is used to fill in that end. This chain joins TRBV20-1 and TRBJ1-4; no firm D call. Trimming cost V 0 bases and J 5 bases, with 13 bases left between them. The CDR3 sequence is 15 residues long. The V gene's germline CDR1 is DFQATT and CDR2 SNEGSKA (reference sequence). Partial CDR3 DNA: TGCAGTGCTAGAGATCGTCACAGCCGAAATGAAAAA. Its protein product is CSARDRHSRNEK. The complete CDR3 sequence is CSARDRHSRNEKLFF.

This clone was counted a few times. The sequence runs out 3 residues before the end of the CDR3; the remainder is reconstructed from the germline J gene. The chain is built from TRBV5-1 and TRBJ2-7; 8 bases align to TRBD2. Germline V lookup: CDR1 SGHRS, CDR2 YFSETQ. CDR3 length: 15 amino acids. Trimming at V came to 2 bases and at J to 0 bases, leaving 4 bases not matched to a gene. This CDR3 reads CASSFAGGHSYEQYF. CDR3 DNA (partial): TGCGCCAGCAGCTTCGCGGGAGGCCACTCCTACGAG.

The sample holds many counts of this clone. Mismatch with germline at one junction end may stem from a read error. The CDR3 goes on 3 residues after the read ends, and that part is filled in from the germline J gene. This chain links TRBV4-2 with TRBJ2-4, with no clear D. Germline CDR1 and CDR2: LGHNA and YNFKEQ. This CDR3 region has 15 residues. CDR3 DNA, as far as it was read: TGCGCCAGCAGCCAAGATCATATGGCTAAAAACATT. Translated, it gives CASSQDHMAKNI. The complete CDR3 sequence is CASSQDHMAKNIQYF.

This clone was recorded many times. The CDR3 is cut off 3 residues early in the read; its end comes from the germline J gene. This chain links TRBV5-5 with TRBJ2-3; no definite D call. Germline CDR1 and CDR2: SGHKS and YYEKEE (reference sequence). The CDR3 loop spans 12 amino acids. The CDR3 region is CASSVGDETQYF. CDR3 DNA (partial): TGTGCCAGCAGCGTGGGCGATGAGACG.

CDR3 sequence: CSARTGGDYGYTF. CDR3 bases read: TGCAGTGCAAGGACAGGGGGGGACTATGGC. V and J are TRBV20-1 and TRBJ1-2; 10 bases fit TRBD1. The CDR3 extends 3 residues past the end of the read, so its final part is completed from the germline J gene. Germline V gene lookup returns CDR1 DFQATT and CDR2 SNEGSKA (reference sequence). The CDR3 sequence is 13 residues long. V lost 6 bases to trimming and J lost 3 bases; unmatched junction nucleotides: 4.

Ten or more counts support this clone. The sequenced fragment ends 3 residues before the CDR3 boundary, so the rest is inferred from the germline J gene. This chain uses TRBV4-2 with TRBJ2-7, with TRBD1 identical over 9 bases. The germline gives CDR1 LGHNA, CDR2 YNFKEQ. The CDR3 is made up of 16 amino acids. V was pared by 0 bases and J by 0 bases, with 3 bases of the junction left unmatched. The part of the CDR3 DNA that was read is TGTGCCAGCAGCCAAGAGCCGGGACAGGGCTCCTACGAG. Protein: CASSQEPGQGSYE. The full CDR3 protein reads CASSQEPGQGSYEQYF.

This clone was counted between two and nine times. One base away lies a much larger clone, so this may be a sequencing read error. The DNA ends 3 residues before the CDR3 does, and the rest of the CDR3 is filled in from the germline J gene. This chain links TRBV19 with TRBJ2-2; perhaps TRBD1 as D (5 bases). CDR3 length: 16 amino acids. Germline CDR1 reads LNHDA; CDR2 reads SQIVND (reference sequence). CDR3 bases read: TGTGCCAGTAGTGCCTCGTCCCGGTCTGGGGCCAACGTG. Translated, it gives CASSASSRSGANV. The complete CDR3 reads CASSASSRSGANVLFF.